The rows below give T cell receptor beta chains drawn from one sample of a study of blood T cell repertoires in COVID-19. Sequenced by immunoSEQ multiplex PCR; TCRdb stores in-frame clones only, minus some. This table holds around 620,000 clones, 75% to 90% found once. The sequenced material came from peripheral blood. The source is a woman younger than 35 with acute or convalescent COVID-19. The CDR3 runs from the conserved cysteine through the conserved F or W. D genes are given only for firm matches. Size values are once, few and many counts, or a class for expanded clones, and some rows have none.

cdr3_aa cdr3_nt j_call d_call v_call clone_size
CATSDQRRASTTGELFF TGTGCCACCAGTGATCAAAGAAGAGCCTCCACCACCGGGGAGCTGTTTTTT TRBJ2-2 NA TRBV24-1 NA
CASKKIGGSEAFF TGTGCCAGCAAAAAAATCGGGGGGTCTGAAGCTTTCTTT TRBJ1-1 NA TRBV12-3/TRBV12-4 NA
CASSQALYEQYF TGTGCCAGCAGCCAAGCCCTCTACGAGCAGTACTTC TRBJ2-7 NA TRBV14 NA
CAWSVGGQGRGQPQHF TGTGCCTGGAGTGTAGGGGGACAGGGAAGAGGTCAGCCCCAGCATTTT TRBJ1-5 TRBD1 TRBV30 NA
CASSLGTVINSPLHF TGTGCCAGCAGCTTAGGCACAGTAATAAATTCACCCCTCCACTTT TRBJ1-6 NA TRBV7-9 once
CASTPGGSYNSPLHF TGTGCCAGCACCCCGGGAGGGTCCTATAATTCACCCCTCCACTTT TRBJ1-6 NA TRBV5-4 NA
CASSMGGNQPQHF TGTGCCAGTAGTATGGGGGGTAATCAGCCCCAGCATTTT TRBJ1-5 NA TRBV19 NA
CASRPDRGSGNTIYF TGTGCCAGTAGACCCGACAGAGGCTCTGGAAACACCATATATTTT TRBJ1-3 NA TRBV19 NA
CASSVGLSEVGYTF TGTGCCAGCAGCGTCGGACTTTCGGAGGTGGGCTACACCTTC TRBJ1-2 NA TRBV9 NA
CASSPRGLGNEQFF TGTGCCAGTAGTCCCAGGGGGCTGGGTAATGAGCAGTTCTTC TRBJ2-1 TRBD1 TRBV19 NA
CASSLAGGTDTQYF TGTGCCAGCAGCCTAGCGGGGGGGACAGATACGCAGTATTTT TRBJ2-3 TRBD2 TRBV7-9 NA
CSASRGGETQYF TGCAGTGCTAGTAGGGGGGGGGAGACCCAGTACTTC TRBJ2-5 NA TRBV20-1 once
CASSVARTPGQGKYEQYF TGTGCCAGCAGCGTAGCTAGGACCCCGGGACAGGGGAAATACGAGCAGTACTTC TRBJ2-7 TRBD1 TRBV9 NA
CASSPITGQSMAFF TGCGCCAGCAGCCCGATAACAGGGCAGTCGATGGCTTTCTTT TRBJ1-1 NA TRBV5-1 NA
CASILDLGMAPEAFF TGTGCCAGCATCCTCGACCTAGGAATGGCTCCTGAAGCTTTCTTT TRBJ1-1 NA TRBV28 NA
CASSLLRDRILYGYTF TGTGCCAGCAGCCTGCTTCGCGACAGGATCCTCTATGGCTACACCTTC TRBJ1-2 NA TRBV3-1/TRBV3-2 NA
CASSSSRDRGPPLHF TGTGCCAGCAGTTCAAGCCGGGACAGGGGTCCACCCCTCCACTTT TRBJ1-6 TRBD1 TRBV28 once
CASSLILQANTF TGTGCCAGCAGTTTAATTTTGCAGGCCAACACCTTC TRBJ1-2 NA TRBV28 NA
CASSSPDRGEHGYTF TGTGCCAGCAGCTCACCTGACAGGGGAGAACATGGCTACACCTTC TRBJ1-2 TRBD1 TRBV7-9 NA
CASSYDPDYGYTF TGTGCCAGCAGTTACGATCCGGACTATGGCTACACCTTC TRBJ1-2 NA TRBV6-5 NA
CASSQVPPGAYNEQFF TGCGCCAGCAGCCAAGTCCCCCCGGGGGCCTACAATGAGCAGTTCTTC TRBJ2-1 NA TRBV4-3 NA
CASGGALYGYTF TGTGCCAGTGGGGGGGCCCTCTATGGCTACACCTTC TRBJ1-2 NA TRBV19 NA
CASSYWRGSGTEAFF TGTGCCAGCAGTTACTGGAGGGGCTCGGGGACTGAAGCTTTCTTT TRBJ1-1 NA TRBV6-2/TRBV6-3 NA
CASSLAGGPNNEQFF TGTGCCAGCAGTTTAGCGGGGGGGCCGAACAATGAGCAGTTCTTC TRBJ2-1 TRBD2 TRBV27 NA
CASGGQGTGELFF TGTGCCAGCGGGGGACAGGGTACCGGGGAGCTGTTTTTT TRBJ2-2 TRBD1 TRBV2 few
CASGLGVNYGYTF TGTGCTAGTGGTTTGGGAGTTAACTATGGCTACACCTTC TRBJ1-2 NA TRBV12-5 NA
CASSQDRSTNYGYTF TGCGCCAGCAGCCAGGACAGGAGTACTAACTATGGCTACACCTTC TRBJ1-2 TRBD1 TRBV4-3 once
CASSLLRSRAATDTQYF TGTGCCAGCAGTTTATTACGCTCCAGGGCCGCCACAGATACGCAGTATTTT TRBJ2-3 NA TRBV27 once
CASSQGASYGYTF TGTGCCAGCAGCCAAGGGGCCAGTTATGGCTACACCTTC TRBJ1-2 NA TRBV14 NA
CASSGGRRTGNYGYTF TGTGCCAGCAGCGGGGGTAGAAGGACAGGGAACTATGGCTACACCTTC TRBJ1-2 TRBD1 TRBV5-8 NA
CASSLKSTGLNEQFF TGTGCCAGCAGCTTAAAATCGACAGGGCTCAATGAGCAGTTCTTC TRBJ2-1 TRBD1 TRBV7-9 NA
CASSHRGRGWDEQFF TGTGCCAGTAGCCATAGGGGGAGGGGATGGGATGAGCAGTTCTTC TRBJ2-1 NA TRBV19 once
CASSQDMTGEQPQHF TGTGCCAGCAGCCAAGATATGACAGGGGAACAGCCCCAGCATTTT TRBJ1-5 TRBD1 TRBV3-1/TRBV3-2 NA
CASSSRQPRGYEQYF TGTGCCAGCAGCTCCCGACAGCCCCGTGGCTACGAGCAGTACTTC TRBJ2-7 NA TRBV5-8 NA
CASSIHRDTPGTQYF TGTGCCAGCAGCATACACCGGGACACCCCTGGGACCCAGTACTTC TRBJ2-5 NA TRBV7-2 NA
CASSPGGSAGGTNGYTF TGTGCCAGCAGCCCAGGCGGGTCGGCAGGGGGCACTAATGGCTACACCTTC TRBJ1-2 TRBD1 TRBV7-3 NA
CASSLSSDEQYF TGTGCCAGCAGCTTATCGTCAGACGAGCAGTACTTC TRBJ2-7 NA TRBV7-9 NA
CASSQGQLYEQYF TGTGCCAGCAGCCAGGGACAGTTGTACGAGCAGTACTTC TRBJ2-7 TRBD1 TRBV5-6 NA
CASSLAQYTGNTIYF TGTGCCAGCAGCTTGGCACAGTATACTGGAAACACCATATATTTT TRBJ1-3 NA TRBV5-8 NA
CASRDRYRSGNTIYF TGTGCCAGCAGGGACAGATATCGTTCTGGAAACACCATATATTTT TRBJ1-3 NA TRBV21-1 NA
CASSPRQGSGAFF TGTGCCAGCAGCCCACGACAGGGATCGGGAGCTTTCTTT TRBJ1-1 TRBD1 TRBV12-3/TRBV12-4 few
CAISSGQGAVDTQYF TGTGCCATCAGCTCGGGACAGGGGGCGGTAGATACGCAGTATTTT TRBJ2-3 TRBD1 TRBV10-3 NA
CASIAGTGYGYTF TGTGCCAGCATCGCCGGGACAGGGTATGGCTACACCTTC TRBJ1-2 TRBD1 TRBV5-8 few
CASSLSNGRHLGYEQYF TGCGCCAGCAGCCTTTCTAACGGGAGACACTTGGGATACGAGCAGTACTTC TRBJ2-7 NA TRBV4-1 NA
CASSGDRGPGNQPQHF TGTGCCAGCAGTGGCGACAGGGGGCCGGGCAATCAGCCCCAGCATTTT TRBJ1-5 TRBD1 TRBV28 once
CASSVGTGITYGYTF TGTGCCAGCAGCGTAGGGACAGGGATAACCTATGGCTACACCTTC TRBJ1-2 TRBD1 TRBV9 NA